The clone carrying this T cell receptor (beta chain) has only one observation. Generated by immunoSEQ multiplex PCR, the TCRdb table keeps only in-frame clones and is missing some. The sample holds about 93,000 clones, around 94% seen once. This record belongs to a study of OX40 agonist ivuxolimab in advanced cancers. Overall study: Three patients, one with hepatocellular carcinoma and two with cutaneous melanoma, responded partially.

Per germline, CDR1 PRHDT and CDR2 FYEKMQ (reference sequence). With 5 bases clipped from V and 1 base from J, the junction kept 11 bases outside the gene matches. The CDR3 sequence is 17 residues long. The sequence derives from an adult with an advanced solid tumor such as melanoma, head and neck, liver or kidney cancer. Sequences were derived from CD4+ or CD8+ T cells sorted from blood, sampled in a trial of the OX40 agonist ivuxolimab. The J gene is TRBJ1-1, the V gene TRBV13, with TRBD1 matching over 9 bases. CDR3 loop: CASSERQGGVSNTEAFF. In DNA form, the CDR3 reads TGTGCCAGCAGCGAACGACAGGGGGGGGTCTCGAACACTGAAGCTTTCTTT.